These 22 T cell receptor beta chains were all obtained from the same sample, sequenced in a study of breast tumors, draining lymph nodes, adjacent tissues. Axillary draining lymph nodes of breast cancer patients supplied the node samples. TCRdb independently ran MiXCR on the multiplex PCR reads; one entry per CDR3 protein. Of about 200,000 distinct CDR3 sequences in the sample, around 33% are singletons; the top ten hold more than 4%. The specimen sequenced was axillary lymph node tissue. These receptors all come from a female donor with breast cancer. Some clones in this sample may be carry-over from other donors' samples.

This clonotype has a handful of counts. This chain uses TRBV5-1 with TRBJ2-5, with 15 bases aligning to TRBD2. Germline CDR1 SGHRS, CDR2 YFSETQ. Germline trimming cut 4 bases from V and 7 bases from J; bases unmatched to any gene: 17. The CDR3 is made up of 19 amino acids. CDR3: CASSQRTSGGANIRGTQYF. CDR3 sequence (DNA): TGCGCCAGCAGCCAGCGGACTAGCGGGGGGGCCAATATAAGGGGGACCCAGTACTTC.

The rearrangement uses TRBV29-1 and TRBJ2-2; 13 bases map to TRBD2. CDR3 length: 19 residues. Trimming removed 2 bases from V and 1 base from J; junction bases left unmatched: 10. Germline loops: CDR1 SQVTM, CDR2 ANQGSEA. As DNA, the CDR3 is TGCAGCGTTGAAAGGGGACTAGCGGGACTCTTCTGGAACACCGGGGAGCTGTTTTTT. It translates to CSVERGLAGLFWNTGELFF.

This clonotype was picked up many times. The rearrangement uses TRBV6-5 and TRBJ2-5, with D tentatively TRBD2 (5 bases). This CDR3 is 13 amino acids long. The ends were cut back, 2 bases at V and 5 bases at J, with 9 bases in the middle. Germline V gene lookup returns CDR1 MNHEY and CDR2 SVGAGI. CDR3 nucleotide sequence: TGTGCCAGCAGTTACGGAACGGGGGAGACCCAGTACTTC. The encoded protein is CASSYGTGETQYF.

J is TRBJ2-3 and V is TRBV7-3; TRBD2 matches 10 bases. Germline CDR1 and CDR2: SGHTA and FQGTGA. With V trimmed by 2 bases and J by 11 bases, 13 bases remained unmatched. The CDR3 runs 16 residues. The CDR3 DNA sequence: TGTGCCAGCAGCTTAGGATTAGGGCTAGCGGGAGACGAGCAGTATTTT. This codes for CASSLGLGLAGDEQYF. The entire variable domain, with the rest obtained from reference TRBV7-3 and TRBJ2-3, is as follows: GAGVSQTPSNKVTEKGKYVELRCDPISGHTALYWYRQSLGQGPEFLIYFQGTGAADDSGLPNDRFFAVRPEGSVSTLKIQRTERGDSAVYLCASSLGLGLAGDEQYFGPGTRLTVL.

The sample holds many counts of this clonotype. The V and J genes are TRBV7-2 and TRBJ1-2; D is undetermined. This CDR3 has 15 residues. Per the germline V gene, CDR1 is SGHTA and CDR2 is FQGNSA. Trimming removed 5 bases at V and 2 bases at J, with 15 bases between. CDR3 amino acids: CASSPGWVKNYGYTF. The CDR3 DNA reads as TGTGCCAGCAGCCCCGGTTGGGTAAAGAACTATGGCTACACCTTC.

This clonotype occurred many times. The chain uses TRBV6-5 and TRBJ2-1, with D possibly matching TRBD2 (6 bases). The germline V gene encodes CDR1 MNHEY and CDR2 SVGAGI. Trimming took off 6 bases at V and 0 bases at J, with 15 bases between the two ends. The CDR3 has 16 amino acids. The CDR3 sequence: CASSLLGGSSYNEQFF. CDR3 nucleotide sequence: TGTGCCAGCAGCCTATTGGGGGGAAGCTCCTACAATGAGCAGTTCTTC.

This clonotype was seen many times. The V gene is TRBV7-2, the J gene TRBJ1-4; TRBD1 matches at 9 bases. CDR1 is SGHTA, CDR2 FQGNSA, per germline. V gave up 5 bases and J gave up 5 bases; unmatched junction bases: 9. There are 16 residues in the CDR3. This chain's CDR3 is CASSPTTGTGNEKLFF. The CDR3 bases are TGTGCCAGCAGCCCTACCACCGGGACAGGGAATGAAAAACTGTTTTTT.

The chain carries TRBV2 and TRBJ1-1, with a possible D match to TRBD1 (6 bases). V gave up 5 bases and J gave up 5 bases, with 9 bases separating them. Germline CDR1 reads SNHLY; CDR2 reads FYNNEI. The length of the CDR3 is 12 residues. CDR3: CASSRGRTEAFF. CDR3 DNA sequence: TGTGCCAGCAGTCGGGGGCGGACTGAAGCTTTCTTT.

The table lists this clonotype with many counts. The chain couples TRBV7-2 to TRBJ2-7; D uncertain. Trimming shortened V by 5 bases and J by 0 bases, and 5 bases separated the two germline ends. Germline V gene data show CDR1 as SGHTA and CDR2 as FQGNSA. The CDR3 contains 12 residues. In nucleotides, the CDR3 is TGTGCCAGCAGCCCTAACTCCTACGAGCAGTACTTC. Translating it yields CASSPNSYEQYF. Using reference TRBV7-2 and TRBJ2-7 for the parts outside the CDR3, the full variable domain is GAGVSQSPSNKVTEKGKDVELRCDPISGHTALYWYRQSLGQGLEFLIYFQGNSAPDKSGLPSDRFSAERTGGSVSTLTIQRTQQEDSAVYLCASSPNSYEQYFGPGTRLTVT.

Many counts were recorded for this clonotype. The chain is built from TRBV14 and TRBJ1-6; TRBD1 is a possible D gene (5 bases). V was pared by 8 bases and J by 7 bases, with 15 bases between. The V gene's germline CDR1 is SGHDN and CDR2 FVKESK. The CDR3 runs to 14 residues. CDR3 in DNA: TGTGCCAGCGCCTGGCGGGGGGGGAATTCACCCCTCCACTTT. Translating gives CASAWRGGNSPLHF.

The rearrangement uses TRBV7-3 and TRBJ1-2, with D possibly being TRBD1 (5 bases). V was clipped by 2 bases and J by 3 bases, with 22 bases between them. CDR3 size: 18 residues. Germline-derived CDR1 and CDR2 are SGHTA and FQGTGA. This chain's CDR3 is CASSLGVASGGRDYGYTF. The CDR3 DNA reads TGTGCCAGCAGCTTAGGAGTGGCTAGCGGGGGGAGGGACTATGGCTACACCTTC.

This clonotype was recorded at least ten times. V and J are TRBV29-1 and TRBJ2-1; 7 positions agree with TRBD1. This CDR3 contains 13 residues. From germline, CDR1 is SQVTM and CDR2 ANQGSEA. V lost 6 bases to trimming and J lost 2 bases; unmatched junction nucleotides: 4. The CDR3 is CSVGQAAYNEQFF. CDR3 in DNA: TGCAGCGTCGGACAGGCAGCCTACAATGAGCAGTTCTTC.

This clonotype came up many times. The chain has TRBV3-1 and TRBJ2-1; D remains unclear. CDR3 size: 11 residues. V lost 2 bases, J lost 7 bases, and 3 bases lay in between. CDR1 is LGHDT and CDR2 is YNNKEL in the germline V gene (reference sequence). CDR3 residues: CASSQPNEQFF. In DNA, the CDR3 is TGTGCCAGCAGCCAACCTAATGAGCAGTTCTTC.

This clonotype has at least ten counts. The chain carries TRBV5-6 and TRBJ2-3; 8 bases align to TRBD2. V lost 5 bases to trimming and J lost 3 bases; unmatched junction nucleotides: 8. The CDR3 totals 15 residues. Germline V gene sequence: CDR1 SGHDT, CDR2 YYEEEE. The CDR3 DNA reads TGTGCCAGCAGACTGGCGGGGGGCGGTACAGATACGCAGTATTTT. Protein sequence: CASRLAGGGTDTQYF.

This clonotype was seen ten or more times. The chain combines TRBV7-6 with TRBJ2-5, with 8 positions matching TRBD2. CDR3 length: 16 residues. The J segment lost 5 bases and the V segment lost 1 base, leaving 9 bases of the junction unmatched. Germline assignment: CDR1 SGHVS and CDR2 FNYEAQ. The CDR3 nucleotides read TGTGCCAGCAGCTTAGGTGGCACCCCGGGAGGGGAGACCCAGTACTTC. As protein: CASSLGGTPGGETQYF.

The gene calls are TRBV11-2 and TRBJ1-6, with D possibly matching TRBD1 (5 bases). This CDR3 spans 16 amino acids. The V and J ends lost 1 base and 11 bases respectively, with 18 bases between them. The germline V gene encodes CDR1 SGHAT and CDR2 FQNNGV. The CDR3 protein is CASSLVGSGVRAPLHF. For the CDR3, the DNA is TGTGCCAGCAGCTTAGTCGGCTCGGGGGTTCGAGCACCCCTCCACTTT.

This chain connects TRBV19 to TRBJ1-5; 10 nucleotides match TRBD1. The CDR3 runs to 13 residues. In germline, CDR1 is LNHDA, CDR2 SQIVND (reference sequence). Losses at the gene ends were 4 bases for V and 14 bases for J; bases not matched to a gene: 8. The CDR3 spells CASSSRDRGHEHF. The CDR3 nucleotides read TGTGCCAGTAGTAGCAGGGACAGGGGCCACGAGCATTTT.

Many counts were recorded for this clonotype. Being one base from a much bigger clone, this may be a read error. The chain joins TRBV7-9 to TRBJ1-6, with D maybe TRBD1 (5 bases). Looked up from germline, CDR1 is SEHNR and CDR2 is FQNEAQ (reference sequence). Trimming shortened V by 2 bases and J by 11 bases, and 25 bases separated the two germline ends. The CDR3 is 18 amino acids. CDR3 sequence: CASSLKGEATDFIPPLHF. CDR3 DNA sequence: TGTGCCAGCAGCTTAAAAGGGGAGGCGACAGACTTCATTCCACCCCTCCACTTT.

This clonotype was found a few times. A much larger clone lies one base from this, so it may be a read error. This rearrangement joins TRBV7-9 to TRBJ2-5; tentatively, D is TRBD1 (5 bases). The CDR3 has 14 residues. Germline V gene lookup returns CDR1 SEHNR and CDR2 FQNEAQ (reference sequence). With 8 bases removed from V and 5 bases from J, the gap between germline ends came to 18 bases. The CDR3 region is CASCLSNRQETQYF. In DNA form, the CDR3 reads TGTGCCAGCTGCCTATCGAACAGACAGGAGACCCAGTACTTC.

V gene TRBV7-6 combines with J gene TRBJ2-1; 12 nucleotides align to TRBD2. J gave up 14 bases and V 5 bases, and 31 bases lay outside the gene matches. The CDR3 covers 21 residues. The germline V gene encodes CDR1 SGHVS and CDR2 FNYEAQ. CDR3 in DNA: TGTGCCAGCAGCCTAAGGGGTGCAGCTCCCGGGACTAGCGGGTACCCACCCCCGGAGTTCTTC. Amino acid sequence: CASSLRGAAPGTSGYPPPEFF.

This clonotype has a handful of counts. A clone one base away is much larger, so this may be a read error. The CDR3: CASSLVGDAKETQYF. CDR3 nucleotide sequence: TGTGCCAGCAGCTTAGTTGGGGATGCAAAAGAGACCCAGTACTTC. The genes are TRBV11-2 and TRBJ2-5; D uncertain. Germline CDR1 reads SGHAT; CDR2 reads FQNNGV. The V end was cut by 1 base, the J end by 3 bases, with 12 bases between. This CDR3 has 15 amino acids.

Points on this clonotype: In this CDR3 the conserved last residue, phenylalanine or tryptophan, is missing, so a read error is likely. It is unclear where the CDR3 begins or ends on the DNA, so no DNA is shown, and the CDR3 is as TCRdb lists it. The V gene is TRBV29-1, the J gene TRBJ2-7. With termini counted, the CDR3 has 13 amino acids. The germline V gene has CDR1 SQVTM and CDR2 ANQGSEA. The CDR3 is CSVVCYFSDEQHL.